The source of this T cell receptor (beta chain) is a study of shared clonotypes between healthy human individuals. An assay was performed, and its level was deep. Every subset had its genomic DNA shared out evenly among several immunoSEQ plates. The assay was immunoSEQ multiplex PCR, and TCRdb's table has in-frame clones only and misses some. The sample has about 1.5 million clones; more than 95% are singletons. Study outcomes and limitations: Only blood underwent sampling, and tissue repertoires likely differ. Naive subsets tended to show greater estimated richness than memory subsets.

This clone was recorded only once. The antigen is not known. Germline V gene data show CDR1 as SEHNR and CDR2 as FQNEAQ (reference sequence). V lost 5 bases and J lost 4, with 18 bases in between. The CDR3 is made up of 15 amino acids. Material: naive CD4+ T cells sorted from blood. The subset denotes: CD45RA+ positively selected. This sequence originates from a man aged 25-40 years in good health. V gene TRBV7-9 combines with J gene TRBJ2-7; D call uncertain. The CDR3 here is CASSPGRWARYEQYF. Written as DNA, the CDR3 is TGTGCCAGCAGCCCCGGCCGTTGGGCGCGTTACGAGCAGTACTTC.